This TCR beta chain was captured by sequencing in a study of T cell responses to AZD1222 COVID-19 vaccine. Study findings and constraints: It was only a handful of AZD1222 recipients who were seropositive at baseline. Unmutated variant regions are reportedly the target of nearly half of TCRs that are spike-specific. CD4 TCRs covered the whole spike, strongest at regions 160-218 and 743-854. There were repertoire samples only from the period after the peak T cell response.

Measured with immunoSEQ multiplex PCR; TCRdb has only the in-frame clones, and not every one. The sample carries some 75,000 clones, about 88% recorded once. Germline-derived CDR1 and CDR2 are WNHNN and SYGVQD (reference sequence). V lost 3 bases to trimming and J lost 1 base, with 8 bases between them. The CDR3 covers 14 residues. Notes on this clone: Antigen specificity is unknown.

The source is an adult in good health. The V gene is TRBV10-1, the J gene TRBJ2-3; D is uncertain. Sequencing was performed on peripheral blood, taken on day 0 of AZD1222 vaccination. CDR3 nucleotide sequence: TGCGCCAGCAGTGACGGTGCGGGCACAGATACGCAGTATTTT. Translated: CASSDGAGTDTQYF.